This T cell receptor beta chain was observed in a study of CD8 T cells in ankylosing spondylitis. Unmatched junction bases numbered 5, after V lost 3 bases and J lost 0 bases. This CDR3 is 16 amino acids long. Study-level findings and limits: One TCR beta motif, made up of fewer than 10 highly homologous variants, appeared characteristic of ankylosing spondylitis blood.

This clonotype has at least ten counts. The target antigen is unknown. TCRdb reprocessed the 5' RACE reads with MiXCR, giving one entry per CDR3 protein. This sample yields about 340,000 distinct CDR3 sequences, of which 14% to 15% are seen a single time; 1.1% belongs to the top ten. The sequenced sample consisted of blood, either unsorted or a sorted T cell fraction (not recorded which). The source is a male donor with ankylosing spondylitis or in good health (not recorded which). The J gene is TRBJ1-3, the V gene TRBV12-3 or TRBV12-4; TRBD1 matches 7 bases. The CDR3 DNA sequence: TGTGCCAGCAGTTTTCAGGGACAGAGCTCTGGAAACACCATATATTTT. Amino acids: CASSFQGQSSGNTIYF.